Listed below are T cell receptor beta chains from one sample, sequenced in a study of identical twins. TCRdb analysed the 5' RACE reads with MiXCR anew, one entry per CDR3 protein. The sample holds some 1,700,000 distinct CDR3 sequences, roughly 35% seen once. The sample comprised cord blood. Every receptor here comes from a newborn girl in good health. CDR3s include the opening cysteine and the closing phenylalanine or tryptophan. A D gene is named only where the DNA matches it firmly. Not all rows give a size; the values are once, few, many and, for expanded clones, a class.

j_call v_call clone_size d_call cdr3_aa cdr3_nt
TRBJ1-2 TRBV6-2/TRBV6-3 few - CASRRQFSTPGYTF TGTGCCAGCCGGCGACAGTTTTCCACGCCAGGCTACACCTTC
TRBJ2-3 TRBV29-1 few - CSVEGRWGTSTDTQYF TGCAGCGTTGAAGGTCGGTGGGGGACAAGCACAGATACGCAGTATTTT
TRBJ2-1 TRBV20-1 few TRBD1 CSASPGQGSCNEQFF TGCAGTGCATCCCCGGGACAGGGGTCCTGCAATGAGCAGTTCTTC
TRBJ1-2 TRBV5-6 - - CASSFDGLYGYTF TGTGCCAGCAGCTTCGACGGGTTATATGGCTACACCTTC
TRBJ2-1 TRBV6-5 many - CASTKLRGHNEQFF TGTGCCAGCACCAAACTTAGGGGCCACAATGAGCAGTTCTTC
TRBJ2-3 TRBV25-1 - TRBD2 CASSETRTSGSPYGTDTRYF TGTGCCAGCAGTGAAACCCGGACTAGCGGGAGCCCCTACGGCACAGATACGCGGTATTTT
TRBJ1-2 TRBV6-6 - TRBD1 CASSYRQGPGYGYTF TGTGCCAGCAGTTACCGACAGGGGCCTGGCTATGGCTACACCTTC
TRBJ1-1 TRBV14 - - CASSQGFRNTEAFF TGTGCCAGCAGCCAAGGGTTTCGGAACACTGAAGCTTTCTTT
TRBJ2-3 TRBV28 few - CASSSPGTSPQYF TGTGCCAGCAGTTCGCCAGGGACTTCGCCGCAGTATTTT
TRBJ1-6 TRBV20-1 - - CSARDSGYNSPPHF TGCAGTGCTAGAGATTCAGGGTATAATTCACCCCCCCACTTT
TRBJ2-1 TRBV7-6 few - CASSLRLRGPSYNEQFF TGTGCCAGCAGCTTACGTTTACGGGGGCCTTCCTACAATGAGCAGTTCTTC
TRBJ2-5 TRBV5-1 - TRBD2 CASSLAGLAGGHEQYF TGCGCCAGCAGCTTGGCGGGACTAGCGGGAGGACATGAGCAGTACTTC
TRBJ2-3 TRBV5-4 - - CATHGGDTQYF TGTGCCACTCATGGAGGGGATACGCAGTATTTT
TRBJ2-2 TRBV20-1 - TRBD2 CSATGLADTGELFF TGCAGTGCCACGGGACTAGCGGACACCGGGGAGCTGTTTTTT
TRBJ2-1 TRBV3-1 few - CASSQETGLSYNEQFF TGTGCCAGCAGCCAAGAAACGGGGCTCTCCTACAATGAGCAGTTCTTC
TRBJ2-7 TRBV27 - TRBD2 CASSYLAGVSYEQYF TGTGCCAGCAGTTATCTAGCGGGGGTCTCCTACGAGCAGTACTTC
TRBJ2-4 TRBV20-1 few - CSASRGAALMNIQYF TGCAGTGCTAGTCGGGGGGCGGCTCTGATGAACATTCAGTACTTC
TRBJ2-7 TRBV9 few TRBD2 CASSVVAGGPGEQYF TGTGCCAGCAGCGTAGTGGCGGGAGGGCCTGGGGAGCAGTACTTC
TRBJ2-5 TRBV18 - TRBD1 CASSPRTGHQETQYF TGTGCCAGCTCACCAAGGACAGGTCATCAAGAGACCCAGTACTTC
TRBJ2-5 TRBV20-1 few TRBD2 CSARDWTSGDQETQYF TGCAGTGCTAGAGATTGGACTAGCGGGGACCAAGAGACCCAGTACTTC
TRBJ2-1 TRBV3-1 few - CASSQGLGTYNEQFF TGTGCCAGCAGCCAAGGACTCGGTACCTACAATGAGCAGTTCTTC
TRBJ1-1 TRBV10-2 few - CASRDTGWYLTENTEAFF TGCGCCAGCAGGGATACGGGGTGGTACCTCACAGAAAACACTGAAGCTTTCTTT
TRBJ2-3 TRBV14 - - CASSQDSDSTDTQYF TGTGCCAGCAGCCAAGATTCTGACAGCACAGATACGCAGTATTTT
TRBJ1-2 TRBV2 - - CAGTTQGTTNYGYTF TGTGCCGGCACCACGCAGGGAACCACTAACTATGGCTACACCTTC
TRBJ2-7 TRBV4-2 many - CASRQGLASYEQYF TGTGCCAGCAGACAGGGACTCGCATCCTACGAGCAGTACTTC
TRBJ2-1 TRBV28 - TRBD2 CASSFPGTSGSRNEQFF TGTGCCAGCAGTTTCCCAGGGACTAGCGGGAGTAGGAATGAGCAGTTCTTC
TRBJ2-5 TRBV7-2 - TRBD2 CASSLWLAGDQETQYF TGTGCCAGCAGCTTATGGCTAGCGGGAGATCAAGAGACCCAGTACTTC
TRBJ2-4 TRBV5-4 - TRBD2 CASSFGLAGPGQYF TGTGCCAGCAGCTTTGGACTAGCGGGTCCAGGGCAGTACTTC
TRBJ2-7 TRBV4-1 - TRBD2 CASRSPGTSGHNEQYF TGCGCCAGCAGAAGCCCTGGGACTAGCGGACACAATGAGCAGTACTTC
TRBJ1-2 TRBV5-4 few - CASSLNREDGYTF TGTGCCAGCAGCTTGAACAGGGAAGACGGCTACACCTTC
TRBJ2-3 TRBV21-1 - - CASTQGPPPRGGSDTQYF TGTGCCAGCACCCAAGGACCCCCCCCAAGGGGCGGTTCAGATACGCAGTATTTT
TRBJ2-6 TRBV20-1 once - CSARGLQGRKANVLTF TGCAGTGCTAGGGGTTTACAGGGAAGGAAGGCCAACGTCCTGACTTTC
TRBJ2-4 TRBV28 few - CASSRVAKNIQYF TGTGCCAGCAGCCGCGTAGCCAAAAACATTCAGTACTTC
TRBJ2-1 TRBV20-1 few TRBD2 CSARDRLAGGKSSYNEQFF TGCAGTGCTAGGGACCGACTAGCGGGAGGAAAGAGCTCCTACAATGAGCAGTTCTTC
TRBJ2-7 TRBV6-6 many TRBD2 CASRSTAGEAYEQYF TGTGCCAGCAGAAGCACAGCGGGGGAGGCCTACGAGCAGTACTTC
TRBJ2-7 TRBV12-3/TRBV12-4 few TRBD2 CASSFRGLAAYNEQYF TGTGCCAGCAGTTTCCGGGGACTAGCCGCCTACAATGAGCAGTACTTC
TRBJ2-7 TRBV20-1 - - CSASLLNEQYF TGCAGTGCTAGTTTGCTGAATGAGCAGTACTTC
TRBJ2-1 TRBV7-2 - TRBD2 CASSAGLAGDYEQFF TGTGCCAGCAGCGCGGGACTAGCGGGAGATTATGAGCAGTTCTTC
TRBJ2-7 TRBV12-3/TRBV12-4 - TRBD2 CASSLSIGTSGAYEQYF TGTGCCAGCAGTTTATCAATCGGGACTAGCGGTGCCTACGAGCAGTACTTC
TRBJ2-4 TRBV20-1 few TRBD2 CSARVASGVNIQYF TGCAGTGCTAGAGTAGCTAGCGGGGTCAACATTCAGTACTTC
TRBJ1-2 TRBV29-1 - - CSVLVGGAYGYTF TGCAGCGTTCTGGTGGGGGGGGCCTATGGCTACACCTTC
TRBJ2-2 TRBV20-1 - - CSARGRPGELFF TGCAGTGCTAGGGGGAGACCCGGGGAGCTGTTTTTT
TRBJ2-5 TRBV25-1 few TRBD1 CASSVWTGGQETQYF TGTGCCAGCAGTGTCTGGACAGGGGGTCAAGAGACCCAGTACTTC
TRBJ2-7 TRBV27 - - CASSLSMDSEQYF TGTGCCAGCAGTTTATCGATGGACAGCGAGCAGTACTTC
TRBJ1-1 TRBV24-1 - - CATSDFTGTGEAFF TGTGCCACCAGTGATTTCACAGGGACGGGTGAAGCTTTCTTT
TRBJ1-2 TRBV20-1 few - CSASGAPYGYTF TGCAGTGCCAGCGGGGCGCCCTATGGCTACACCTTC